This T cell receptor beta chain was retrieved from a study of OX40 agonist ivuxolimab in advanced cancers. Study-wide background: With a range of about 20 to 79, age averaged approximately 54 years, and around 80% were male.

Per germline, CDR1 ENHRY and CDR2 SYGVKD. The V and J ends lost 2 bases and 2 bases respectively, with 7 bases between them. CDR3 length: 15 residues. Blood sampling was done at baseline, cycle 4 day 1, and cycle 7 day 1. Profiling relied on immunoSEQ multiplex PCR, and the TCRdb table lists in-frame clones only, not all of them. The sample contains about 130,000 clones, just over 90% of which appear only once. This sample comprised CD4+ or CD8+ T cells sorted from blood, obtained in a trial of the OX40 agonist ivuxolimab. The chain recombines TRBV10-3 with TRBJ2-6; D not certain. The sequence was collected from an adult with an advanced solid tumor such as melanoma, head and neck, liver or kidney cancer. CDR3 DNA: TGTGCCATCAGTGAGGGTGGGCCTGGGGCCAACGTCCTGACTTTC. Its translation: CAISEGGPGANVLTF.